These T cell receptor beta chains were read from a single sample in a study of response to subunit inactivated influenza vaccine. Each CDR3 protein is one row after TCRdb ran MiXCR on the RT-PCR reads. The table includes 700,000 to 900,000 distinct CDR3 sequences, about 20% detected once. The sequenced sample was PBMCs from blood, obtained around 5 days after vaccination. The receptors were gathered from a man in his fifties or sixties who received an inactivated influenza vaccine. CDR3s include the opening cysteine and the closing phenylalanine or tryptophan. A D gene is named only where the DNA matches it firmly. Expanded clones are given a class, and other clones once, few, many or no size at all.

d_gene: .; abundance: few; v_gene: TRBV28; j_gene: TRBJ2-6; CDR3aa: CASSRSLWALTF; CDR3nt: TGTGCCAGCAGCCGTTCCCTGTGGGCACTGACTTTC
d_gene: .; abundance: few; v_gene: TRBV12-3/TRBV12-4; j_gene: TRBJ1-2; CDR3aa: CASSLARTVTMNYTF; CDR3nt: TGTGCCAGCAGTTTAGCTCGGACAGTTACTATGAACTACACCTTC
d_gene: TRBD2; abundance: .; v_gene: TRBV29-1; j_gene: TRBJ2-5; CDR3aa: CSVGRLAGAEETQYF; CDR3nt: TGCAGCGTTGGTCGTCTAGCGGGAGCGGAAGAGACCCAGTACTTC
d_gene: .; abundance: few; v_gene: TRBV15; j_gene: TRBJ1-1; CDR3aa: CATSRGASLGNTEAFF; CDR3nt: TGTGCCACCAGCAGGGGGGCCAGTCTCGGGAACACTGAAGCTTTCTTT
d_gene: .; abundance: few; v_gene: TRBV20-1; j_gene: TRBJ2-3; CDR3aa: CSARGGPSITQYF; CDR3nt: TGCAGTGCTAGGGGAGGTCCCAGTATTACGCAGTATTTT
d_gene: TRBD1; abundance: few; v_gene: TRBV7-8; j_gene: TRBJ2-7; CDR3aa: CASSRGRQGFSYEQYF; CDR3nt: TGTGCCAGCAGCAGGGGAAGACAGGGGTTTTCCTACGAGCAGTACTTC
d_gene: .; abundance: .; v_gene: TRBV3-1; j_gene: TRBJ1-4; CDR3aa: CASSHAGTATNVKLFF; CDR3nt: TGTGCCAGCAGCCACGCCGGGACCGCAACTAATGTAAAACTGTTTTTT
d_gene: TRBD1; abundance: many; v_gene: TRBV7-9; j_gene: TRBJ2-1; CDR3aa: CASSLAGQGASEQFF; CDR3nt: TGTGCCAGCAGCCTAGCCGGACAGGGGGCAAGTGAGCAGTTCTTC
d_gene: .; abundance: few; v_gene: TRBV2; j_gene: TRBJ2-2; CDR3aa: CASSEGYQGGELFF; CDR3nt: TGTGCCAGCAGTGAAGGCTACCAGGGCGGGGAGCTGTTTTTT
d_gene: .; abundance: .; v_gene: TRBV1; j_gene: TRBJ2-6; CDR3aa: CTSSQDGQHSGANVLTF; CDR3nt: TGCACCAGCAGCCAAGACGGGCAACACTCTGGGGCCAACGTCCTGACTTTC
d_gene: .; abundance: .; v_gene: TRBV20-1; j_gene: TRBJ1-5; CDR3aa: CSPGFPNQPQHF; CDR3nt: TGCAGCCCGGGGTTCCCAAATCAGCCCCAGCATTTT
d_gene: .; abundance: few; v_gene: TRBV12-5; j_gene: TRBJ1-3; CDR3aa: CAGRGGAPGNTIYF; CDR3nt: TGTGCTGGCCGAGGAGGCGCCCCTGGAAACACCATATATTTT
d_gene: .; abundance: .; v_gene: TRBV16; j_gene: TRBJ1-1; CDR3aa: CASSPEGGGTEAFF; CDR3nt: TGTGCCAGCAGCCCCGAGGGAGGCGGCACTGAAGCTTTCTTT
d_gene: .; abundance: many; v_gene: TRBV12-3/TRBV12-4; j_gene: TRBJ1-3; CDR3aa: CASSSDTGGNTIYF; CDR3nt: TGTGCCAGCAGTTCCGACACGGGAGGAAACACCATATATTTT
d_gene: .; abundance: .; v_gene: TRBV20-1; j_gene: TRBJ1-1; CDR3aa: CSVLSAAGSNTEAFF; CDR3nt: TGCAGTGTCTTATCTGCGGCTGGCTCGAACACTGAAGCTTTCTTT
d_gene: TRBD1; abundance: .; v_gene: TRBV5-1; j_gene: TRBJ2-5; CDR3aa: CASSAGGTGGLETQYF; CDR3nt: TGCGCCAGCAGCGCGGGCGGGACAGGGGGCTTAGAGACCCAGTACTTC
d_gene: .; abundance: .; v_gene: TRBV6-2/TRBV6-3; j_gene: TRBJ1-5; CDR3aa: CASSPQENLNQPQHF; CDR3nt: TGTGCCAGCAGCCCCCAGGAGAACCTTAATCAGCCCCAGCATTTT
d_gene: TRBD2; abundance: few; v_gene: TRBV6-2/TRBV6-3; j_gene: TRBJ2-7; CDR3aa: CASSKSGSSYEQYF; CDR3nt: TGTGCCAGCAGTAAAAGCGGGAGTAGCTACGAGCAGTACTTC
d_gene: TRBD1; abundance: .; v_gene: TRBV5-1; j_gene: TRBJ2-7; CDR3aa: CASRGQGAPEQYF; CDR3nt: TGCGCCAGCAGAGGACAGGGGGCACCCGAGCAGTACTTC
d_gene: .; abundance: .; v_gene: TRBV13; j_gene: TRBJ2-1; CDR3aa: CASSLGLPGESTISRSYNEQFF; CDR3nt: TGTGCCAGCAGCTTAGGCCTTCCGGGGGAATCGACTATCTCCAGGTCCTACAATGAGCAGTTCTTC
d_gene: .; abundance: few; v_gene: TRBV20-1; j_gene: TRBJ1-2; CDR3aa: CSASRILGGGYTF; CDR3nt: TGCAGTGCTAGCCGGATTCTCGGAGGGGGCTACACCTTC
d_gene: .; abundance: .; v_gene: TRBV7-9; j_gene: TRBJ1-1; CDR3aa: CASSYHTGPFNTEAFF; CDR3nt: TGTGCCAGCAGCTATCATACCGGACCATTCAACACTGAAGCTTTCTTT
d_gene: TRBD2; abundance: many; v_gene: TRBV10-3; j_gene: TRBJ2-7; CDR3aa: CAISGTSGSLHEQYF; CDR3nt: TGTGCCATCAGTGGGACTAGCGGGAGTCTGCACGAGCAGTACTTC
d_gene: TRBD1; abundance: .; v_gene: TRBV2; j_gene: TRBJ2-7; CDR3aa: CASSLGTGVPYEQYF; CDR3nt: TGTGCCAGCAGTTTGGGGACAGGGGTTCCCTACGAGCAGTACTTC
d_gene: .; abundance: .; v_gene: TRBV9; j_gene: TRBJ2-7; CDR3aa: CASSASAGSSYEQYF; CDR3nt: TGTGCCAGCAGCGCTTCCGCGGGTAGCTCCTACGAGCAGTACTTC
d_gene: .; abundance: few; v_gene: TRBV20-1; j_gene: TRBJ1-3; CDR3aa: CSARDLGGPGNTIYF; CDR3nt: TGCAGTGCTAGAGATCTTGGTGGGCCTGGAAACACCATATATTTT
d_gene: .; abundance: .; v_gene: TRBV29-1; j_gene: TRBJ2-6; CDR3aa: CSVYGRNSGANVLTF; CDR3nt: TGCAGCGTTTATGGGAGAAACTCTGGGGCCAACGTCCTGACTTTC
d_gene: .; abundance: .; v_gene: TRBV9; j_gene: TRBJ2-2; CDR3aa: CASSVDGAPLGELFF; CDR3nt: TGTGCCAGCAGCGTAGACGGGGCTCCTTTGGGGGAGCTGTTTTTT
d_gene: TRBD1; abundance: few; v_gene: TRBV6-1; j_gene: TRBJ2-5; CDR3aa: CASSRRGRTETQYF; CDR3nt: TGTGCCAGCAGCCGCAGGGGGCGCACGGAGACCCAGTACTTC
d_gene: TRBD1; abundance: .; v_gene: TRBV5-1; j_gene: TRBJ2-1; CDR3aa: CASSLLDRGIDEQFF; CDR3nt: TGCGCCAGCAGCTTGTTGGACAGGGGAATAGATGAGCAGTTCTTC
d_gene: .; abundance: few; v_gene: TRBV25-1; j_gene: TRBJ2-7; CDR3aa: CASRGQAGTYEQYF; CDR3nt: TGTGCCAGCCGTGGACAGGCGGGGACCTACGAGCAGTACTTC
d_gene: .; abundance: .; v_gene: TRBV7-9; j_gene: TRBJ2-7; CDR3aa: CASSLVSPNYEQYF; CDR3nt: TGTGCCAGCAGCTTAGTCAGCCCTAACTACGAGCAGTACTTC
d_gene: .; abundance: .; v_gene: TRBV15; j_gene: TRBJ1-1; CDR3aa: CATSRDRANTEAFF; CDR3nt: TGTGCCACCAGCAGAGATCGGGCGAACACTGAAGCTTTCTTT
d_gene: TRBD2; abundance: few; v_gene: TRBV12-3/TRBV12-4; j_gene: TRBJ2-2; CDR3aa: CASSFSGGPGELFF; CDR3nt: TGTGCCAGCAGTTTCTCGGGAGGGCCCGGGGAGCTGTTTTTT
d_gene: .; abundance: .; v_gene: TRBV5-3; j_gene: TRBJ2-7; CDR3aa: CARSLLLSPYEQYF; CDR3nt: TGTGCCAGAAGCTTGCTACTGAGCCCCTACGAGCAGTACTTC
d_gene: .; abundance: few; v_gene: TRBV7-2; j_gene: TRBJ1-6; CDR3aa: CAGSDTLGSPLHF; CDR3nt: TGTGCCGGCTCGGACACTCTCGGATCACCCCTCCACTTT
d_gene: TRBD2; abundance: .; v_gene: TRBV5-1; j_gene: TRBJ2-1; CDR3aa: CATSLAPGTSGEVQFF; CDR3nt: TGCGCCACCAGCTTGGCGCCCGGGACTAGCGGGGAGGTGCAGTTCTTC
d_gene: .; abundance: .; v_gene: TRBV18; j_gene: TRBJ1-1; CDR3aa: CASSWEVTEAFF; CDR3nt: TGTGCCAGCTCATGGGAGGTGACTGAAGCTTTCTTT
d_gene: .; abundance: few; v_gene: TRBV15; j_gene: TRBJ1-1; CDR3aa: CATSRDNPQLNTEAFF; CDR3nt: TGTGCCACCAGCAGAGATAATCCACAACTCAACACTGAAGCTTTCTTT
d_gene: .; abundance: few; v_gene: TRBV7-2; j_gene: TRBJ2-7; CDR3aa: CASSLDIGSYEQYF; CDR3nt: TGTGCCAGCAGCTTAGATATAGGCTCCTACGAGCAGTACTTC
d_gene: .; abundance: few; v_gene: TRBV7-2; j_gene: TRBJ1-4; CDR3aa: CASSSYNEKLFF; CDR3nt: TGTGCCAGCAGCTCCTATAATGAAAAACTGTTTTTT
d_gene: .; abundance: few; v_gene: TRBV6-2/TRBV6-3; j_gene: TRBJ2-7; CDR3aa: CASSWVGITYEQYF; CDR3nt: TGTGCCAGCAGTTGGGTCGGCATAACCTACGAGCAGTACTTC
d_gene: .; abundance: .; v_gene: TRBV7-8; j_gene: TRBJ1-2; CDR3aa: CASSLELGAPFNYGYTF; CDR3nt: TGTGCCAGCAGCTTAGAGCTAGGGGCACCCTTTAACTATGGCTACACCTTC
d_gene: .; abundance: once; v_gene: TRBV7-3; j_gene: TRBJ2-1; CDR3aa: CASSLQFGTFDEQFF; CDR3nt: TGTGCCAGCAGCTTACAGTTCGGGACGTTCGATGAGCAGTTCTTC
d_gene: .; abundance: many; v_gene: TRBV28; j_gene: TRBJ1-4; CDR3aa: CASSRGDEKLFF; CDR3nt: TGTGCCAGCAGCCGCGGGGATGAAAAACTGTTTTTT
d_gene: .; abundance: few; v_gene: TRBV4-1; j_gene: TRBJ2-3; CDR3aa: CASSQRPSTDTQYF; CDR3nt: TGCGCCAGCAGCCAGCGCCCTAGCACAGATACGCAGTATTTT
d_gene: TRBD1; abundance: few; v_gene: TRBV6-1; j_gene: TRBJ2-5; CDR3aa: CASIHSGTGTQETQYF; CDR3nt: TGTGCCAGCATCCATTCCGGGACAGGGACTCAAGAGACCCAGTACTTC
d_gene: TRBD2; abundance: .; v_gene: TRBV7-9; j_gene: TRBJ2-7; CDR3aa: CASSGRLAGNEQYF; CDR3nt: TGTGCCAGCAGTGGGAGACTAGCGGGAAACGAGCAGTACTTC
d_gene: TRBD1; abundance: .; v_gene: TRBV12-3/TRBV12-4; j_gene: TRBJ1-3; CDR3aa: CASIRTGENTIYF; CDR3nt: TGTGCCAGCATCCGGACAGGGGAAAACACCATATATTTT
d_gene: TRBD2; abundance: .; v_gene: TRBV28; j_gene: TRBJ2-7; CDR3aa: CASSFAGDSYEQYF; CDR3nt: TGTGCCAGCAGTTTTGCGGGGGATTCCTACGAGCAGTACTTC
d_gene: .; abundance: .; v_gene: TRBV4-3; j_gene: TRBJ2-6; CDR3aa: CASTMRGSGANVLTF; CDR3nt: TGCGCCAGCACCATGAGGGGCTCTGGGGCCAACGTCCTGACTTTC
d_gene: .; abundance: few; v_gene: TRBV5-5; j_gene: TRBJ1-3; CDR3aa: CASSLVGWGAGNTIYF; CDR3nt: TGTGCCAGCAGCTTGGTGGGGTGGGGAGCCGGAAACACCATATATTTT
d_gene: TRBD2; abundance: .; v_gene: TRBV20-1; j_gene: TRBJ2-7; CDR3aa: CSAVIGRGVYEQYF; CDR3nt: TGCAGTGCTGTCATTGGGCGGGGGGTATACGAGCAGTACTTC
d_gene: .; abundance: .; v_gene: TRBV27; j_gene: TRBJ2-7; CDR3aa: CASSLAGLPIPYEQYF; CDR3nt: TGTGCCAGCAGTTTGGCGGGACTCCCAATCCCTTACGAGCAGTACTTC
d_gene: .; abundance: many; v_gene: TRBV7-2; j_gene: TRBJ2-5; CDR3aa: CASSLGGRETQYF; CDR3nt: TGTGCCAGCAGTTTAGGGGGACGAGAGACCCAGTACTTC
d_gene: .; abundance: few; v_gene: TRBV12-5; j_gene: TRBJ1-1; CDR3aa: CASGLDWTAPAFF; CDR3nt: TGTGCTAGTGGTTTGGACTGGACGGCACCAGCTTTCTTT